This passage covers 10 T cell receptor beta chains from one sample sequenced in a study of T cell clonality in common variable immunodeficiency. Repertoires were generated with immunoSEQ multiplex PCR, while TCRdb's copy carries only in-frame clones and drops some. Found here are 50,000 or so clones, no singletons; the ten largest cover roughly 3.4%. Sequencing input: peripheral blood mononuclear cells. The receptors were sampled from a person aged 18 to 75 in good health.

This clone has ten or more counts. The read stops 3 residues short of the end of the CDR3; the missing end is completed from the germline J gene. The chain is built from TRBV30 and TRBJ2-7, with 9 bases aligning to TRBD1. The germline CDR1 and CDR2 sequences are GTSNPN and SVGIG (reference sequence). V dropped 5 bases and J dropped 2; count of bases not matched to a gene: 4. The length of the CDR3 is 13 residues. CDR3: CAWGTGRAYEQYF. The CDR3 DNA, read in part, is TGTGCCTGGGGGACAGGGAGGGCCTACGAG.

A note on this clone: With the read ending 3 residues before the CDR3 end, the germline J gene is used to fill in that end. This rearrangement joins TRBV7-2 to TRBJ2-3; TRBD2 is a possible D gene (6 bases). CDR1 is SGHTA and CDR2 is FQGNSA in the germline V gene. This CDR3 has 13 residues. Partial CDR3 DNA: TGTGCCAGCAGCTTAACCTGGGGGGAGACG. It encodes CASSLTWGET. The entire CDR3 protein reads CASSLTWGETQYF.

This clone came up many times. Sequencing ends 3 residues short of the CDR3 end; the germline J gene provides the rest. The chain is built from TRBV10-3 and TRBJ2-2; D is possibly TRBD1 (6 bases). This CDR3 comprises 16 residues. V lost 1 base and J lost 6, with 15 bases in between. Per germline, CDR1 ENHRY and CDR2 SYGVKD. CDR3 sequence reads: CAISELTGGTAGELFF. CDR3 bases read: TGTGCCATCAGTGAGTTGACAGGTGGAACGGCCGGGGAG.

This clone was counted ten times or more. From the germline J gene comes the end of the CDR3, since the read stops 3 residues before it. The chain has TRBV18 and TRBJ2-5; 10 positions match TRBD1. Germline loops: CDR1 KGHSH, CDR2 LQKENI. CDR3 length equals 16 residues. V shed 2 bases, J shed 6 bases, and the junction held 9 bases outside the gene matches. The CDR3 loop reads CASSPTSGQGWQTQYF. The sequenced CDR3 bases are TGTGCCAGCTCACCAACCTCGGGACAGGGGTGGCAGACC.

This clone was recorded many times. The missing CDR3 end, 3 residues past where the read stops, is filled in from the germline J gene. The chain recombines TRBV14 with TRBJ1-6, with 7 bases aligning to TRBD1. The CDR3 consists of 17 residues. V was pared by 1 base and J by 6 bases, with 9 bases of the junction left unmatched. Germline lookup yields CDR1 SGHDN and CDR2 FVKESK. CDR3 residues: CASSQAVRTGSNSPLHF. The CDR3 DNA, read in part, is TGTGCCAGCAGCCAAGCGGTCCGGACAGGTTCTAATTCACCC.

In the case of this clone: The CDR3 end falls 3 residues outside the read, so it is completed with the germline J gene. The chain links TRBV5-1 to TRBJ2-1; D is unresolved. V shed 2 bases and J shed 8 bases, with 14 bases lying between them. CDR1 is SGHRS, CDR2 YFSETQ, per germline. The CDR3 runs to 14 residues. The sequenced CDR3 bases are TGCGCCAGCAGCTTCACGGGTAGGAACGATGAG. As protein: CASSFTGRNDE. The entire CDR3 protein is CASSFTGRNDEQFF.

This clone came up many times. The sequenced fragment ends 3 residues before the CDR3 boundary, so the rest is inferred from the germline J gene. The V and J genes are TRBV5-1 and TRBJ2-2; D perhaps matches TRBD2 (6 bases). Trimming took off 0 bases at V and 6 bases at J, with 18 bases between the two ends. The CDR3 loop spans 17 amino acids. Germline assignment: CDR1 SGHRS and CDR2 YFSETQ. CDR3 DNA, as far as it was read: TGCGCCAGCAGCTTGGACCGGGGGATTGGGACGGCCGGGGAG. Translating gives CASSLDRGIGTAGE. The whole CDR3 reads CASSLDRGIGTAGELFF.

With regard to this clone: A much larger clone is a single base away; this may be a read error. The CDR3 is cut off 3 residues early in the read; its end comes from the germline J gene. V is TRBV18 and J is TRBJ2-3; a weak D match, TRBD2 (6 bases). Germline CDR1 KGHSH, CDR2 LQKENI. This CDR3 contains 15 residues. CDR3 DNA, as far as it was read: TGTGCCAGCTCACTAGCGGACTGTAACAATCAGCCG. Protein sequence: CASSLADCNNQP. The whole CDR3 is CASSLADCNNQPQYF.

In this sample, this clone turned up many times. The read falls 3 residues short of the CDR3 end, and the missing part is taken from the germline J gene. The V gene is TRBV6-1, the J gene TRBJ2-5; D gene ambiguous. The germline CDR1 and CDR2 sequences are MNHNS and SASEGT. Between the trimmed V and J ends, which lost 2 bases and 4 bases, there was a span of 5 bases. The CDR3 has 12 amino acids. This chain's CDR3 is CASSELRETQYF. The CDR3 DNA, read in part, is TGTGCCAGCAGTGAATTGCGAGAGACC.

Points on this clone: The read halts 3 residues ahead of the CDR3 end, with the missing end drawn from the germline J gene. The chain has TRBV19 and TRBJ1-2, with unresolved D. This CDR3 has 12 amino acids. CDR1 and CDR2 from the germline V gene are LNHDA and SQIVND (reference sequence). Incomplete CDR3 DNA: TGTGCCAGTTCCTCGTCCGGGTGGGGC. As protein: CASSSSGWG. The full CDR3 is CASSSSGWGYTF. Based on the CDR3 plus reference TRBV19 and TRBJ1-2, the full variable domain is DGGITQSPKYLFRKEGQNVTLSCEQNLNHDAMYWYRQDPGQGLRLIYYSQIVNDFQKGDIAEGYSVSREKKESFPLTVTSAQKNPTAFYLCASSSSGWGYTFGSGTRLTVV.